Described below is a single T cell receptor beta chain sequence and its context. Its antigen is as yet unknown. This sample was taken from a study of cytomegalovirus exposure and HLA in healthy donors. With V trimmed by 4 bases and J by 2 bases, 10 bases remained unmatched. Germline-derived CDR1 and CDR2 are SGHRS and YFSETQ. The CDR3 is made up of 16 amino acids. This PCR relied on a set of 60 Vbeta primers and 13 Jbeta primers. The assay was immunoSEQ multiplex PCR, and TCRdb's table has in-frame clones only and misses some. The top ten clones hold roughly 2% of a sample with 110,000 to 150,000 clones, around three quarters of them seen once. Whole-study findings and limits: Presence/absence analyses treated sequencing depth as roughly uniform across donors. About 87% or about 30% of the time was how often most TCR beta V segments were productive, according to an earlier analysis.

Healthy bone marrow donors made up the donor group. Unrecorded immune exposure was likely among donors, who were nominally healthy when sampled. This chain uses TRBV5-1 with TRBJ2-7, with 9 bases lining up with TRBD2. Sequencing was carried out using PBMCs. The sequence was collected from a man aged 40-55 years in good health and CMV-seronegative. The DNA for the CDR3 is TGCGCCAGCAGCCCCAGAGTGGCTAGCGGGACCTACGAGCAGTACTTC. Protein product: CASSPRVASGTYEQYF.